One and the same sample provided the 9 T cell receptor beta chains below, sequenced in a study of human T cells and chemical hapten exposure. Time point of the sample: pre-sensitization, week 0. Treatment in this sample: therapeutic diphenylcyclopropenone sensitization with weekly scalp DPC. MiXCR, applied by TCRdb to the RACE reads, yields one record per CDR3 protein. Here the sample spans 180,000 or so distinct CDR3 sequences, around 30% being singletons. Sequencing was performed on whole blood, taken in connection with sensitization to the hapten diphenylcyclopropenone (DPC). These receptors were collected from a woman under 40 with alopecia areata. Some clones in this sample may be carry-over from other donors' samples.

This clonotype was picked up one time. The V gene is TRBV6-5, the J gene TRBJ2-7, with D hard to call. Germline V gene data show CDR1 as MNHEY and CDR2 as SVGAGI. The V end was cut by 4 bases, the J end by 6 bases, with 16 bases between. The CDR3 sequence is 14 residues long. Here the CDR3 reads CASSLGAVRSEQYF. The CDR3 DNA reads TGTGCCAGCAGTTTGGGTGCGGTTCGGAGCGAGCAGTACTTC.

The CDR3 loop reads CASSQAGSGNTEAFF. In DNA form, the CDR3 reads TGCGCCAGCAGCCAAGCGGGGTCGGGGAACACTGAAGCTTTCTTT. This chain joins TRBV4-3 and TRBJ1-1; no clear D gene. The CDR3 consists of 15 residues. Germline values: CDR1 LGHNA, CDR2 YSLEER. The V end lost 1 base, the J end lost 1 base, and 10 bases lay between the germline ends.

In this sample, this clonotype turned up many times. V is TRBV10-2 and J is TRBJ1-1; the match to TRBD1 covers 8 bases. The CDR3 is made up of 14 amino acids. CDR1 is WSHSY and CDR2 is SAAADI in the germline V gene. V lost 6 bases to trimming and J lost 1 base; unmatched junction nucleotides: 4. The CDR3 spells CASSPTGGNTEAFF. The CDR3 DNA reads TGCGCCAGCAGCCCTACAGGGGGGAACACTGAAGCTTTCTTT.

The CDR3 coding sequence is TGTGCCAGCAGTTCCGCGGTCACAGCGACTGGAAACACCATATATTTT. Protein: CASSSAVTATGNTIYF. The V call is TRBV28, the J call TRBJ1-3; unclear D gene. The CDR3 is 16 amino acids. CDR1 is MDHEN, CDR2 SYDVKM, per germline. The V end was cut by 4 bases, the J end by 2 bases, with 15 bases between.

In its sample, this clonotype was seen a few times. The V call is TRBV4-3, the J call TRBJ1-2; possible D gene TRBD1, 5 bases. In germline, CDR1 is LGHNA, CDR2 YSLEER. CDR3 length: 14 residues. With 5 bases removed from V and 4 bases from J, the gap between germline ends came to 14 bases. The DNA for the CDR3 is TGCGCCAGCAGCGGGGACTATTCTAGCTATGGCTACACCTTC. Encoded protein: CASSGDYSSYGYTF.

This rearrangement joins TRBV7-9 to TRBJ2-1; D ambiguous. Germline V gene sequence: CDR1 SEHNR, CDR2 FQNEAQ (reference sequence). CDR3 length: 11 residues. The V end was cut by 0 bases, the J end by 9 bases, with 3 bases between. The CDR3 sequence: CASSLATEQFF. The CDR3 DNA follows: TGTGCCAGCAGCTTAGCGACTGAGCAGTTCTTC.

V and J are TRBV19 and TRBJ1-2, with D hard to call. The CDR3 loop spans 13 amino acids. CDR1 LNHDA and CDR2 SQIVND come from the germline V gene (reference sequence). Trimming took 3 bases from V and 4 from J, leaving 9 bases between them. In DNA, the CDR3 is TGTGCCAGTAGTATTGCCTCCCCCTATGGCTACACCTTC. Protein sequence: CASSIASPYGYTF.

The chain carries TRBV28 and TRBJ2-3; TRBD2 agrees at 10 bases. Unmatched junction bases numbered 3, after V lost 5 bases and J lost 1 base. CDR3 length: 15 residues. CDR1 is MDHEN and CDR2 is SYDVKM in the germline V gene. CDR3 protein: CASSAGTSGTDTQYF. The CDR3 nucleotides are TGTGCCAGCAGTGCCGGGACTAGCGGCACAGATACGCAGTATTTT.

This clonotype was counted a few times. DNA for the CDR3: TGTGCCTGGAGTGTACAGGACGGGATGGGCTACACCTTC. Translated, it gives CAWSVQDGMGYTF. The chain combines TRBV30 with TRBJ1-2; perhaps TRBD1 as D (5 bases). Germline loops: CDR1 GTSNPN, CDR2 SVGIG (reference sequence). The CDR3 length is 13 residues. With 0 bases removed from V and 8 bases from J, the gap between germline ends came to 13 bases. Based on the CDR3 plus reference TRBV30 and TRBJ1-2, the full variable domain is SQTIHQWPATLVQPVGSPLSLECTVEGTSNPNLYWYRQAAGRGLQLLFYSVGIGQISSEVPQNLSASRPQDRQFILSSKKLLLSDSGFYLCAWSVQDGMGYTFGSGTRLTVV.